This entry lists 19 T cell receptor beta chains sequenced from one sample in a study of blood T cell repertoires in COVID-19. The table came from immunoSEQ multiplex PCR; TCRdb's copy has only in-frame clones and leaves some out. Here the sample spans 350,000 to 450,000 clones, more than 75% being singletons. What was sequenced was peripheral blood. These receptors all stem from a human donor in a cohort sampled during active COVID-19.

V is TRBV5-4 and J is TRBJ1-1, with D tentatively TRBD1 (6 bases). Trimming removed 4 bases at V and 2 bases at J, with 12 bases between. Per germline, CDR1 SGHNT and CDR2 YYREEE (reference sequence). The CDR3 is 14 residues long. The CDR3 is CASSKDSFNTEAFF. DNA for the CDR3: TGTGCCAGCAGCAAGGACAGTTTCAACACTGAAGCTTTCTTT.

This clone was detected a few times. DNA for the CDR3: TGTGCCAGCTCGCGGGACAGGGGAACGACTGAAGCTTTCTTT. Translation: CASSRDRGTTEAFF. The V gene is TRBV18, the J gene TRBJ1-1; 10 bases agree with TRBD1. The CDR3 contains 14 residues. J lost 5 bases, V lost 6 bases, and 6 bases had no gene match. Per germline, CDR1 KGHSH and CDR2 LQKENI. Variable domain in full (rest from reference TRBV18 and TRBJ1-1): NAGVMQNPRHLVRRRGQEARLRCSPMKGHSHVYWYRQLPEEGLKFMVYLQKENIIDESGMPKERFSAEFPKEGPSILRIQQVVRGDSAAYFCASSRDRGTTEAFFGQGTRLTVV.

The chain couples TRBV2 to TRBJ1-3; 7 bases are a match to TRBD1. The CDR3 is made up of 16 amino acids. Germline CDR1 SNHLY, CDR2 FYNNEI. V shed 3 bases, J shed 0 bases, and the junction held 5 bases outside the gene matches. CDR3 nucleotide sequence: TGTGCCAGCAGTGAGGGACAGTTGGGCTCTGGAAACACCATATATTTT. Protein sequence: CASSEGQLGSGNTIYF.

The CDR3 region is CASSPFEGDEKLFF. For the CDR3, the DNA is TGTGCCAGCAGTCCCTTCGAGGGGGATGAAAAACTGTTTTTT. V usage is TRBV27 and J usage is TRBJ1-4, with D possibly TRBD1 on 6 matching bases. This CDR3 is built from 14 residues. Trimming took off 5 bases at V and 6 bases at J, with 13 bases between the two ends. The germline CDR1 and CDR2 sequences are MNHEY and SMNVEV (reference sequence).

The chain has TRBV6-5 and TRBJ1-1, with 9 bases that match TRBD1. The trim removed 4 bases at V and 5 bases at J, leaving 11 bases unmatched. The CDR3 runs 16 residues. Germline-derived CDR1 and CDR2 are MNHEY and SVGAGI. The CDR3 sequence: CASSSPGQGRWTEAFF. The CDR3 DNA reads as TGTGCCAGCAGTTCCCCGGGACAGGGAAGATGGACTGAAGCTTTCTTT.

The chain couples TRBV10-2 to TRBJ1-6; 7 bases are a match to TRBD1. CDR3 size: 14 residues. Germline V lookup: CDR1 WSHSY, CDR2 SAAADI. J gave up 11 bases and V 5 bases, and 9 bases lay outside the gene matches. The CDR3 sequence: CASSPDNRGAPLHF. The CDR3, as DNA: TGCGCCAGCAGTCCAGACAACAGGGGAGCACCCCTCCACTTT.

This chain joins TRBV4-1 and TRBJ1-5; D unresolved. Trimming took off 2 bases at V and 0 bases at J, with 17 bases between the two ends. Looked up from germline, CDR1 is MGHRA and CDR2 is YSYEKL. The CDR3 runs 18 residues. The DNA for the CDR3 is TGCGCCAGCAGCCAATTGCCTACCGGCGGCGGTAGCAATCAGCCCCAGCATTTT. It yields the protein CASSQLPTGGGSNQPQHF.

The genes are TRBV12-3 or TRBV12-4 and TRBJ1-2; D is undetermined. Trimming took off 5 bases at V and 6 bases at J, with 13 bases between the two ends. The CDR3 loop spans 13 amino acids. The CDR3 region is CASSTRIYDGYTF. Written as DNA, the CDR3 is TGTGCCAGCAGTACTCGCATTTACGATGGCTACACCTTC.

This chain connects TRBV5-1 to TRBJ2-1; 11 bases map to TRBD1. The CDR3 has 14 amino acids. CDR1 is SGHRS, CDR2 YFSETQ, per germline. The trim removed 4 bases at V and 9 bases at J, leaving 6 bases unmatched. CDR3: CASSIGQGASEQFF. The CDR3 DNA sequence: TGCGCCAGCAGCATAGGACAGGGGGCGAGTGAGCAGTTCTTC.

This clone has only a few counts. This sequence joins TRBV2 and TRBJ2-7; D is ambiguous. The V gene's germline CDR1 is SNHLY and CDR2 FYNNEI. The V end lost 7 bases, the J end lost 2 bases, and 15 bases lay between the germline ends. This CDR3 comprises 14 residues. In DNA, the CDR3 is TGTGCCAGCACTAACGGAGCCAAACCCTACGAGCAGTACTTC. Protein sequence: CASTNGAKPYEQYF. Full variable domain (missing parts from reference TRBV2 and TRBJ2-7): EPEVTQTPSHQVTQMGQEVILRCVPISNHLYFYWYRQILGQKVEFLVSFYNNEISEKSEIFDDQFSVERPDGSNFTLKIRSTKLEDSAMYFCASTNGAKPYEQYFGPGTRLTVT.

J is TRBJ2-7 and V is TRBV5-1; D gene unclear. Trimming left V 2 bases short and J 3 bases short, with 12 bases between. The length of the CDR3 is 14 residues. Per the germline V gene, CDR1 is SGHRS and CDR2 is YFSETQ. The CDR3 reads CASSFGIGGYEQYF. The DNA for the CDR3 is TGCGCCAGCAGCTTTGGTATCGGTGGCTACGAGCAGTACTTC.

The V and J genes are TRBV28 and TRBJ2-7; a possible D gene is TRBD2 (6 bases). In germline, CDR1 is MDHEN, CDR2 SYDVKM. V shed 2 bases and J shed 2 bases, with 16 bases lying between them. This CDR3 is built from 16 residues. CDR3 loop: CASSLSVRDWTYEQYF. In nucleotides, the CDR3 is TGTGCCAGCAGTTTAAGTGTCCGGGACTGGACCTACGAGCAGTACTTC.

J is TRBJ2-6 and V is TRBV6-2 or TRBV6-3; 7 bases are a match to TRBD1. This CDR3 contains 20 residues. Germline CDR1 MNHEY, CDR2 SVGEGT. Losses at the gene ends were 1 base for V and 1 base for J; bases not matched to a gene: 13. The CDR3, as DNA: TGTGCCAGCAGTTACTATTTTACGACGGGACAGACATCTGGGGCCAACGTCCTGACTTTC. Residues: CASSYYFTTGQTSGANVLTF.

The rearrangement links TRBV7-2 to TRBJ1-2; D gene unclear. The V gene lost 1 base and the J gene lost 8 bases, with 20 bases spanning the gap. The CDR3 totals 16 residues. CDR1 SGHTA and CDR2 FQGNSA come from the germline V gene. The CDR3 DNA is TGTGCCAGCAGCTTAGATCTCCCGGGCGGAGCGGGGGGCTACACCTTC. As protein: CASSLDLPGGAGGYTF.

This rearrangement joins TRBV3-1 (or the pseudogene TRBV3-2) to TRBJ1-2; 8 bases match TRBD1. The CDR3 runs to 16 residues. Germline loops: CDR1 LGHDT, CDR2 YNNKEL (reference sequence). The ends lost 2 bases at V and 5 bases at J; junction bases unmatched: 10. As DNA, the CDR3 is TGTGCCAGCAGCCAACAGTTGCAGGGGGCATATTATGGCTACACCTTC. Amino acid sequence: CASSQQLQGAYYGYTF.

The chain couples TRBV2 to TRBJ2-5, with TRBD1 matching over 8 bases. Trimming took 5 bases from V and 2 from J; bases not matched to a gene: 7. This CDR3 contains 15 residues. Germline V gives CDR1 SNHLY, CDR2 FYNNEI. In DNA, the CDR3 is TGTGCCAGCAGTCCAGGGACAGGCACACAAGAGACCCAGTACTTC. It encodes CASSPGTGTQETQYF.

The V call is TRBV2, the J call TRBJ1-5; D not resolved. Per the germline V gene, CDR1 is SNHLY and CDR2 is FYNNEI. Between the trimmed V and J ends, which lost 7 bases and 1 base, there was a span of 5 bases. The length of the CDR3 is 12 residues. The CDR3 here is CASMGSNQPQHF. As DNA, the CDR3 is TGTGCCAGCATGGGCAGCAATCAGCCCCAGCATTTT.

The V gene is TRBV5-1, the J gene TRBJ1-1, with 9 bases lining up with TRBD1. J lost 0 bases, V lost 0 bases, and 6 bases had no gene match. Germline lookup yields CDR1 SGHRS and CDR2 YFSETQ. This CDR3 is 17 amino acids long. The CDR3 DNA reads as TGCGCCAGCAGCTTGGAGGGACAGGGTCGGATGAACACTGAAGCTTTCTTT. Translating gives CASSLEGQGRMNTEAFF.

V and J are TRBV6-1 and TRBJ2-7, with unresolved D. The V end was cut by 2 bases, the J end by 2 bases, with 10 bases between. CDR1 and CDR2 from the germline V gene are MNHNS and SASEGT. The CDR3 has 14 amino acids. The CDR3 DNA reads as TGTGCCAGCAGTGAATTGTGGCTTACCTACGAGCAGTACTTC. As protein: CASSELWLTYEQYF.